This T cell receptor beta chain was sequenced during a study of a mutant IDH1 vaccine in newly diagnosed glioma. Background on the study: Vaccination began 4-6 weeks post radiotherapy alone, or with temozolomide cycles.

Time point noted: week 23, last vaccination. Vaccine doses each comprised 300 ug of mutant IDH1 20-mer peptide, with topical imiquimod. Germline CDR1 MDHEN, CDR2 SYDVKM. The CDR3 runs 13 residues. The germline V and J ends were trimmed by 6 bases and 0 bases, with 9 bases remaining between them. Assay: immunoSEQ multiplex PCR; the TCRdb copy retains only in-frame clones and omits some. The table lists 60,000 to 100,000 clones, more than 70% of them singletons. Worth noting for this clone: The antigen remains undetermined.

This receptor was taken from a woman between 50 and 59 years old with glioma. This chain connects TRBV28 to TRBJ2-7; TRBD1 or TRBD2 may be the D gene (5 bases each). Material: PBMCs, obtained from a glioma patient whose treatment included an IDH1 peptide vaccine. CDR3 amino acids: CASSPGPSYEQYF. In DNA, the CDR3 is TGTGCCAGCAGCCCGGGACCCTCCTACGAGCAGTACTTC.